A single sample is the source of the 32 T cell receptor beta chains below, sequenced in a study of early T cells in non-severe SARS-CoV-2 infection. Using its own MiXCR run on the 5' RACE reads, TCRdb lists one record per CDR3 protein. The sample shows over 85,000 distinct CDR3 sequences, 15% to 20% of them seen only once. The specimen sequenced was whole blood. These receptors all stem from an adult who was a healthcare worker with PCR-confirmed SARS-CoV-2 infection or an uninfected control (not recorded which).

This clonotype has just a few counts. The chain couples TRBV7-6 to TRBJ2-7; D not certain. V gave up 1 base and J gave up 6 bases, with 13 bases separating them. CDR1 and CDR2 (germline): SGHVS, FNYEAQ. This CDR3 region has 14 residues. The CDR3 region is CASSLDAVRGEQYF. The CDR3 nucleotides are TGTGCCAGCAGCTTAGATGCGGTTCGAGGCGAGCAGTACTTC.

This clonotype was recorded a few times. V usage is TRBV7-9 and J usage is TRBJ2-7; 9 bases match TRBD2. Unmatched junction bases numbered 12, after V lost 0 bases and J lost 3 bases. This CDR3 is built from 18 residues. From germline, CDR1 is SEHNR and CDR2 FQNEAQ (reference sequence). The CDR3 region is CASSLAWLAGAKSYEQYF. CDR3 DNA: TGTGCCAGCAGCTTAGCGTGGTTAGCGGGGGCCAAAAGCTACGAGCAGTACTTC.

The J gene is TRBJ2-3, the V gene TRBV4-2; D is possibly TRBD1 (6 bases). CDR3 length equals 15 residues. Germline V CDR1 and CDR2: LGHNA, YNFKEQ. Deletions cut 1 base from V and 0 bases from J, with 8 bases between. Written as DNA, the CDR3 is TGTGCCAGCAGCCAAGGAGGGACAAGCACAGATACGCAGTATTTT. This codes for CASSQGGTSTDTQYF.

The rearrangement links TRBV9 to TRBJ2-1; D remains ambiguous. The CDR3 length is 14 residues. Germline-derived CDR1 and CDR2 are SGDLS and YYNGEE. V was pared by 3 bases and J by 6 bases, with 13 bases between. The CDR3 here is CASSDESWGNEQFF. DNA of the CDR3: TGTGCCAGCAGCGACGAGTCGTGGGGCAATGAGCAGTTCTTC. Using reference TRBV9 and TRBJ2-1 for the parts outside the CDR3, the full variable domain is DSGVTQTPKHLITATGQRVTLRCSPRSGDLSVYWYQQSLDQGLQFLIQYYNGEERAKGNILERFSAQQFPDLHSELNLSSLELGDSALYFCASSDESWGNEQFFGPGTRLTVL.

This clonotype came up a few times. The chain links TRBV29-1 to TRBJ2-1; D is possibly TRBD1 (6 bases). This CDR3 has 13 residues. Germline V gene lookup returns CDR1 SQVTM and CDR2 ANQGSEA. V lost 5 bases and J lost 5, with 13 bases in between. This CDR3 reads CSVQGPRNNEQFF. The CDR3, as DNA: TGCAGCGTTCAGGGGCCGAGGAACAATGAGCAGTTCTTC.

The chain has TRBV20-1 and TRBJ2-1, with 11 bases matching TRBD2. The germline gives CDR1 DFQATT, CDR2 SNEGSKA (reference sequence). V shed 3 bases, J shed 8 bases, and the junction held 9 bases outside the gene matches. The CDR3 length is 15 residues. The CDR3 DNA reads TGCAGTGCTAGTCTACTAGCGGGAGTGAAAGATGAGCAGTTCTTC. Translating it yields CSASLLAGVKDEQFF.

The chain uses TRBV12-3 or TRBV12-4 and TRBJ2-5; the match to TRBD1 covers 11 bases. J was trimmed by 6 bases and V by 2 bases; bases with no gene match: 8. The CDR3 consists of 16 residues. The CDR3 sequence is CASSLRTGQGVKTQYF. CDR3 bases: TGTGCCAGCAGTTTAAGAACGGGACAGGGGGTGAAGACCCAGTACTTC.

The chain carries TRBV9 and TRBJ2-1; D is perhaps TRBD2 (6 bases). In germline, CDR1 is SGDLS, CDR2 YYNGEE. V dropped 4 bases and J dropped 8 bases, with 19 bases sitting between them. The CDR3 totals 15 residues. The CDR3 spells CASSTDSSANDEQFF. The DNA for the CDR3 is TGTGCCAGCAGCACTGACTCTAGCGCAAACGATGAGCAGTTCTTC.

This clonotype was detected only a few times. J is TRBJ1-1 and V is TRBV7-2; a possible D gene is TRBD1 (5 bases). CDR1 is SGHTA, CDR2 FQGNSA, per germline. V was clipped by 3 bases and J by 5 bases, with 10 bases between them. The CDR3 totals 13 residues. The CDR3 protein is CASSLRGGTEAFF. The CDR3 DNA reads TGTGCCAGCAGCTTGCGGGGCGGAACTGAAGCTTTCTTT.

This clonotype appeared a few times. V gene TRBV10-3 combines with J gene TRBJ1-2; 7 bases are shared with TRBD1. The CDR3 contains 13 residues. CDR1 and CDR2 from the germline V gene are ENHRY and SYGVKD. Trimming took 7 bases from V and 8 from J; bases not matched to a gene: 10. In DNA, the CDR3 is TGTGCCATCACCCATGACAGGGAGCGAGGCTACACCTTC. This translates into CAITHDRERGYTF.

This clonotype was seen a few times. CDR3 nucleotide sequence: TGTGCCAGCAGCTTAGCGGCGGTGAACACTGAAGCTTTCTTT. Its translation: CASSLAAVNTEAFF. V is TRBV7-2 and J is TRBJ1-1; D gene unclear. The ends were cut back, 0 bases at V and 0 bases at J, with 5 bases in the middle. The CDR3 has 14 residues. Germline V gene data show CDR1 as SGHTA and CDR2 as FQGNSA.

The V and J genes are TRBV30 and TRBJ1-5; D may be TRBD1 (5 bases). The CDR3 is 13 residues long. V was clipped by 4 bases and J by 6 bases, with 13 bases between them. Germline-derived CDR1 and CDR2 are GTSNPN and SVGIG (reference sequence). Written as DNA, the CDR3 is TGTGCCTGGAATACAGGAGCCGGTCAGCCCCAGCATTTT. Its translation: CAWNTGAGQPQHF. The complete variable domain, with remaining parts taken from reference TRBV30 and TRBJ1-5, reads SQTIHQWPATLVQPVGSPLSLECTVEGTSNPNLYWYRQAAGRGLQLLFYSVGIGQISSEVPQNLSASRPQDRQFILSSKKLLLSDSGFYLCAWNTGAGQPQHFGDGTRLSIL.

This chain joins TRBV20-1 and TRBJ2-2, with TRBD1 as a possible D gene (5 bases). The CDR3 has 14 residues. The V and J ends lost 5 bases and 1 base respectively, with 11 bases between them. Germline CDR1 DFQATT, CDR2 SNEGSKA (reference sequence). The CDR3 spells CSAQDTQNTGELFF. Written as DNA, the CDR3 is TGCAGTGCTCAGGACACCCAGAACACCGGGGAGCTGTTTTTT.

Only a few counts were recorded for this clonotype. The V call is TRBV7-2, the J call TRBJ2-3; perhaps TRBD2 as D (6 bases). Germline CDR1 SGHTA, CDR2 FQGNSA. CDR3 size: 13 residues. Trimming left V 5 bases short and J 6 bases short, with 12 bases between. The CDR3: CASSVGLSDTQYF. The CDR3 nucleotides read TGTGCCAGCAGCGTCGGACTATCGGATACGCAGTATTTT.

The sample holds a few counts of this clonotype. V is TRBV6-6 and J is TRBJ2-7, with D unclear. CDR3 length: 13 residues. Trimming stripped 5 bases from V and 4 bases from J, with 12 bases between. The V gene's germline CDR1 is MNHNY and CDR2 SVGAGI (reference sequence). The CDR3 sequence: CASSTPTTYEQYF. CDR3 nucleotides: TGTGCCAGCAGTACCCCAACGACTTACGAGCAGTACTTC.

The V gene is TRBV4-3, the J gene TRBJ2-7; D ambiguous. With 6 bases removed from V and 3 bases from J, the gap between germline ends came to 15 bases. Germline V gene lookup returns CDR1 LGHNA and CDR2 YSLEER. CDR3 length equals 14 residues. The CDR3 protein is CASRQSEEIYEQYF. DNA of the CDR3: TGCGCCAGCAGACAGAGCGAGGAGATCTACGAGCAGTACTTC.

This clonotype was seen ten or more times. For the CDR3, the DNA is TGTGCCAGTAGGTTTAGGACTAGCGGGAACAATGAGCAGTTCTTC. Translating gives CASRFRTSGNNEQFF. J is TRBJ2-1 and V is TRBV19, with 12 bases that match TRBD2. Unmatched junction bases numbered 5, after V lost 6 bases and J lost 5 bases. The CDR3 covers 15 residues. Germline assignment: CDR1 LNHDA and CDR2 SQIVND (reference sequence).

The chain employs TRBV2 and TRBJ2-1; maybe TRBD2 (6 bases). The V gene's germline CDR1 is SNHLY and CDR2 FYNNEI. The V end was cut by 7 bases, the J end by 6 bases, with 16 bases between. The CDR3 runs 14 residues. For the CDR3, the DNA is TGTGCCAGCACAGAGACTGGGGAGGCCAATGAGCAGTTCTTC. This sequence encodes CASTETGEANEQFF. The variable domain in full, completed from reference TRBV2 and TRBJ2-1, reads EPEVTQTPSHQVTQMGQEVILRCVPISNHLYFYWYRQILGQKVEFLVSFYNNEISEKSEIFDDQFSVERPDGSNFTLKIRSTKLEDSAMYFCASTETGEANEQFFGPGTRLTVL.

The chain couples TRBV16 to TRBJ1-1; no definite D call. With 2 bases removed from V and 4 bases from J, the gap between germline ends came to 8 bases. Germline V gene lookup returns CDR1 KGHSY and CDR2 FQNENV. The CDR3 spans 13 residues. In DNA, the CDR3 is TGTGCCAGCAGCCAAGGAGAATTCACTGAAGCTTTCTTT. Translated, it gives CASSQGEFTEAFF.

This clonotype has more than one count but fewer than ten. The CDR3 DNA is TGTGCCAGCAGCCGAGGGAGCGGCAATCAGCCCCAGCATTTT. Translation gives CASSRGSGNQPQHF. The chain joins TRBV28 to TRBJ1-5; D unclear. This CDR3 has 14 residues. Germline CDR1 MDHEN, CDR2 SYDVKM. The V end lost 6 bases, the J end lost 2 bases, and 11 bases lay between the germline ends.

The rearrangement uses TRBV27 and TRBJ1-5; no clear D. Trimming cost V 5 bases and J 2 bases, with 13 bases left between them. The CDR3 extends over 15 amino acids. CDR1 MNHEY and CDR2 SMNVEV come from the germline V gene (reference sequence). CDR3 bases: TGTGCCAGCAGTATGGGTGGATTTGGCAATCAGCCCCAGCATTTT. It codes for CASSMGGFGNQPQHF.

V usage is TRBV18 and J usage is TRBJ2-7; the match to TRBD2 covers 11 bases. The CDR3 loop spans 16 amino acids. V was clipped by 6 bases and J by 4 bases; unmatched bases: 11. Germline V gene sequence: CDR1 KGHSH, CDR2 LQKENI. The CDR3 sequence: CASSPVAGTSGYEQYF. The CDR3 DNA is TGTGCCAGCTCCCCGGTGGCCGGGACTAGCGGTTACGAGCAGTACTTC.

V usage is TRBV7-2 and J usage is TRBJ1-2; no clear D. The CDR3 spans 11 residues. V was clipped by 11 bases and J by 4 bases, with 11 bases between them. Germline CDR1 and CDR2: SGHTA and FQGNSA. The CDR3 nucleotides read TGTGCCCTCTCGGATGGCTATGGCTACACCTTC. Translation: CALSDGYGYTF.

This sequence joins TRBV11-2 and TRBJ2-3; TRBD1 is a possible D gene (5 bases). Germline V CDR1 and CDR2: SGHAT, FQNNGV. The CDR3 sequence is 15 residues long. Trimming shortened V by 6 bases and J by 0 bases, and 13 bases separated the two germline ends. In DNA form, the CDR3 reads TGTGCCAGCAGGCGTGAGGACATAAGCACAGATACGCAGTATTTT. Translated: CASRREDISTDTQYF.

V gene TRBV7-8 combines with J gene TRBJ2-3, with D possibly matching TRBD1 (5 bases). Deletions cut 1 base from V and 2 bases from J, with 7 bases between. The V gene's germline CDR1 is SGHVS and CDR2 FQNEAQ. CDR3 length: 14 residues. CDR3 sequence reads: CASSLVGPTDTQYF. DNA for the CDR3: TGTGCCAGCAGCTTAGTGGGGCCCACAGATACGCAGTATTTT.

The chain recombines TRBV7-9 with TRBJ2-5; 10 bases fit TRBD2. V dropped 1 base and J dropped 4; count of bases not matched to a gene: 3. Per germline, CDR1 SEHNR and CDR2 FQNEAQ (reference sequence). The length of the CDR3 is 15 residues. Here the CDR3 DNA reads TGTGCCAGCAGCTTAGACCGACTAGCGGGAGAGACCCAGTACTTC. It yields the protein CASSLDRLAGETQYF.

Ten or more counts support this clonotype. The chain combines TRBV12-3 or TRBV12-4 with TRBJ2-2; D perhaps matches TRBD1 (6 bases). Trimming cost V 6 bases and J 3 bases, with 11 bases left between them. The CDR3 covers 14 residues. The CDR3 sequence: CASRRGLDTGELFF. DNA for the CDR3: TGTGCCAGCAGGAGGGGGTTGGACACCGGGGAGCTGTTTTTT.

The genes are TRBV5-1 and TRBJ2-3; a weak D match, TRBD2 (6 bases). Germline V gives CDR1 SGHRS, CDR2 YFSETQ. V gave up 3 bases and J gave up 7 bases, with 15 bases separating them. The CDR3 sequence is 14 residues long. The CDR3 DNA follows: TGCGCCAGCAGCTGGGACTGGAGGAGCCATACGCAGTATTTT. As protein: CASSWDWRSHTQYF.

CDR3 sequence reads: CASSPGTPNTEAFF. CDR3 nucleotides: TGTGCCAGCAGCCCCGGGACGCCTAACACTGAAGCTTTCTTT. This chain connects TRBV7-6 to TRBJ1-1; D is possibly TRBD1 (5 bases). The CDR3 has 14 amino acids. V was clipped by 5 bases and J by 2 bases, with 12 bases between them. Germline CDR1 is SGHVS and CDR2 is FNYEAQ. The full variable domain, in which reference TRBV7-6 and TRBJ1-1 provide the parts outside the CDR3, is GAGVSQSPRYKVTKRGQDVALRCDPISGHVSLYWYRQALGQGPEFLTYFNYEAQQDKSGLPNDRFSAERPEGSISTLTIQRTEQRDSAMYRCASSPGTPNTEAFFGQGTRLTVV.

CDR3 in DNA: TGTGCCAGCCGCGAGACAGGTCTCTATGGCTACACCTTC. This translates into CASRETGLYGYTF. The chain couples TRBV6-2 or TRBV6-3 to TRBJ1-2; possibly TRBD1 for D (6 bases). The ends were cut back, 8 bases at V and 4 bases at J, with 14 bases in the middle. The germline gives CDR1 MNHEY, CDR2 SVGEGT. The CDR3 has 13 residues.

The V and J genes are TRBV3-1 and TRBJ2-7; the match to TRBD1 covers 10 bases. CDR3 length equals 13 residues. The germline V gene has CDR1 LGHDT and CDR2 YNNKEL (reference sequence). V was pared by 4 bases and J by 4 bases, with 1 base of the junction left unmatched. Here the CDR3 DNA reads TGTGCCAGCAGCCGACAGGGGGCTTACGAGCAGTACTTC. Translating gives CASSRQGAYEQYF.

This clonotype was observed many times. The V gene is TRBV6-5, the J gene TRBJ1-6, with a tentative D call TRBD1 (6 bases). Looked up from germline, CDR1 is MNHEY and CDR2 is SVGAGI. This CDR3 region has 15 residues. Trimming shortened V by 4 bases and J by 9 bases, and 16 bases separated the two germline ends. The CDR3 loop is CASSSLQGLSSPLHF. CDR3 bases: TGTGCCAGCAGTTCCTTACAGGGTCTCAGTTCACCCCTCCACTTT.